This is a list of T cell receptor beta chains from one sample in a study of T cells in localized non-small cell lung cancer. Profiling relied on immunoSEQ multiplex PCR, and the TCRdb table lists in-frame clones only, not all of them. Of 20,000 to 30,000 clones in the sample, roughly 84% were seen once. The source was peripheral blood, collected before any cancer treatment. All receptors derive from a male donor at least 60 years old with stage I squamous cell lung carcinoma. CDR3s include the opening cysteine and the closing phenylalanine or tryptophan. A D gene is named only where the DNA matches it firmly. Rows give clone size only sometimes, using once, few, many, or a class for an expanded clone.

V: TRBV5-1
J: TRBJ1-3
length: 15
size: NA
D: NA
CDR3: CASMRGPGVGNTIYF
DNA: TGCGCCAGCATGAGGGGACCCGGCGTTGGAAACACCATATATTTT

V: TRBV11-2
J: TRBJ1-6
length: 16
size: NA
D: NA
CDR3: CASSLEGGSYNSPLHF
DNA: TGTGCCAGCAGCTTGGAAGGGGGCTCCTATAATTCACCCCTCCACTTT

V: TRBV10-1
J: TRBJ2-1
length: 14
size: NA
D: TRBD2
CDR3: CASSSGRSADEQFF
DNA: TGCGCCAGCAGTAGCGGGAGGTCTGCAGATGAGCAGTTCTTC

V: TRBV30
J: TRBJ1-1
length: 15
size: once
D: NA
CDR3: CAWSGQGVRDTESFF
DNA: TGTGCCTGGAGTGGGCAGGGCGTGCGGGACACTGAATCTTTCTTT

V: TRBV9
J: TRBJ1-2
length: 14
size: few
D: NA
CDR3: CASSVVGGGYGYTF
DNA: TGTGCCAGCAGCGTAGTTGGCGGTGGGTATGGCTACACCTTC

V: TRBV9
J: TRBJ2-7
length: 15
size: once
D: TRBD2
CDR3: CASSVAAGVVYEQYF
DNA: TGTGCCAGCAGCGTAGCAGCGGGAGTCGTTTACGAGCAGTACTTC

V: TRBV19
J: TRBJ2-7
length: 13
size: NA
D: NA
CDR3: CASSISQISEQYF
DNA: TGTGCCAGTAGTATCTCCCAGATCTCCGAGCAGTACTTC

V: TRBV6-5
J: TRBJ2-3
length: 13
size: NA
D: NA
CDR3: CASSYTLGDTQYF
DNA: TGTGCCAGCAGTTACACACTCGGGGATACGCAGTATTTT

V: TRBV27
J: TRBJ2-5
length: 16
size: NA
D: TRBD2
CDR3: CASSLGLAGGQETQYF
DNA: TGTGCCAGCAGTTTAGGACTAGCGGGGGGGCAAGAGACCCAGTACTTC

V: TRBV6-5
J: TRBJ2-7
length: 15
size: NA
D: NA
CDR3: CASSYSISDTYEQYF
DNA: TGTGCCAGCAGTTACTCGATAAGTGATACCTACGAGCAGTACTTC

V: TRBV14
J: TRBJ1-1
length: 16
size: NA
D: NA
CDR3: CASSGGSWGMNTEAFF
DNA: TGTGCCAGCAGTGGAGGGAGCTGGGGAATGAACACTGAAGCTTTCTTT

V: TRBV6-6
J: TRBJ1-1
length: 16
size: NA
D: TRBD1
CDR3: CASSYSGGPTNTEAFF
DNA: TGTGCCAGCAGTTACTCAGGGGGCCCGACGAACACTGAAGCTTTCTTT

V: TRBV9
J: TRBJ1-6
length: 14
size: NA
D: NA
CDR3: CASSVDGENSPLHF
DNA: TGTGCCAGCAGCGTAGATGGGGAGAATTCACCCCTCCACTTT

V: TRBV7-2
J: TRBJ2-7
length: 13
size: NA
D: NA
CDR3: CASSLSSGYEQYF
DNA: TGTGCCAGCAGCTTATCGAGCGGCTACGAGCAGTACTTC

V: TRBV4-3
J: TRBJ2-2
length: 17
size: NA
D: TRBD2
CDR3: CASSQGNSGRNTGELFF
DNA: TGCGCCAGCAGCCAAGGGAATAGCGGGAGAAACACCGGGGAGCTGTTTTTT

V: TRBV7-8
J: TRBJ2-4
length: 14
size: NA
D: NA
CDR3: CASSFTRAKNIQYF
DNA: TGTGCCAGCAGCTTTACACGAGCCAAAAACATTCAGTACTTC

V: TRBV19
J: TRBJ1-5
length: 17
size: NA
D: TRBD1
CDR3: CASSNAETGVSNQPQHF
DNA: TGTGCCAGTAGTAACGCGGAGACAGGGGTAAGCAATCAGCCCCAGCATTTT

V: TRBV6-5
J: TRBJ1-1
length: 13
size: NA
D: NA
CDR3: CASSLGMNTEAFF
DNA: TGTGCCAGCAGTTTGGGTATGAACACTGAAGCTTTCTTT

V: TRBV6-5
J: TRBJ2-1
length: 14
size: NA
D: TRBD2
CDR3: CASKAGHTNNEQFF
DNA: TGTGCCAGCAAAGCGGGGCACACTAACAATGAGCAGTTCTTC

V: TRBV5-1
J: TRBJ2-2
length: 15
size: NA
D: NA
CDR3: CASSPKTGNTGELFF
DNA: TGCGCCAGCAGCCCTAAGACAGGAAACACCGGGGAGCTGTTTTTT